This TCR beta chain was recorded in a study of control samples from healthy donors and cancer patients. Method: immunoSEQ multiplex PCR; TCRdb's copy keeps in-frame clones and lacks some. The sample has about 65,000 clones; approximately 90% are singletons. The clonotype originates from a woman in her 50s with colorectal cancer. Sequencing used PBMCs.

CDR3 sequence (DNA): TGTGCCAGCAGTTCCGGGACTAGTCCCTTCGCCGGGGAGCTGTTTTTT. Translating it yields CASSSGTSPFAGELFF. The chain links TRBV11-3 to TRBJ2-2; TRBD2 agrees at 8 bases. Germline V CDR1 and CDR2: SGHNT, YENEEA. Germline trimming cut 6 bases from V and 6 bases from J; bases unmatched to any gene: 12. This CDR3 is built from 16 residues.